One TCR beta chain is described in this entry. Trimming took 0 bases from V and 4 from J; bases not matched to a gene: 2. This CDR3 comprises 14 residues. Germline values: CDR1 SGHDT, CDR2 YYEEEE. The source of the sample is a study of blood T cell repertoires in COVID-19. At the level of the study: Both acute and convalescent COVID-19 samples were obtained from the United States, Italy and Spain. From T cells, B-cell-depleted T cells, or PBMCs came the material, which was cDNA or gDNA.

As handled by the study authors: Amplified reference gene primers provided the basis for estimating nucleated cell counts. TCRdb keeps only in-frame clones here, not all; method: immunoSEQ multiplex PCR. The DNA gave D and trimming, while V, J and clone size come from that table. Of tens of thousands of clones in the sample, about nine tenths were seen once. The chain has TRBV5-6 and TRBJ2-7; TRBD1 aligns across 9 bases. Material: peripheral blood. The source of this sequence is a man aged 65-85 years with active or convalescent COVID-19. CDR3 loop: CASSLGQGVYEQYF. The CDR3 DNA reads as TGTGCCAGCAGCTTGGGACAGGGGGTTTACGAGCAGTACTTC.